The TCR beta chain described here comes from a study of T cells after yellow fever vaccination. General study results and limits: There was a possibility that FACS-sorted repertoires contained abundant clonotypes contaminating from the bulk population.

This clonotype was picked up many times. Its cognate antigen is unknown. In TCRdb, the 5' RACE reads were re-called with MiXCR into one record per CDR3 protein. The sample lists roughly 340,000 distinct CDR3 sequences, 3.5% to 4.5% occurring once. CDR3 length: 14 residues. After removal of 0 bases from V and 5 bases from J, the junction contained 3 bases not matched to a gene. The germline CDR1 and CDR2 sequences are DFQATT and SNEGSKA (reference sequence). The material was PBMCs, obtained 5 days after the yellow fever booster vaccination. The chain employs TRBV20-1 and TRBJ2-2; TRBD2 matches at 7 bases. The sequence was obtained from a man aged 18 to 30 who received the YFV17D yellow fever vaccine. The CDR3 loop reads CSARDSRGTGELFF. DNA for the CDR3: TGCAGTGCTAGAGATTCGCGGGGGACCGGGGAGCTGTTTTTT.